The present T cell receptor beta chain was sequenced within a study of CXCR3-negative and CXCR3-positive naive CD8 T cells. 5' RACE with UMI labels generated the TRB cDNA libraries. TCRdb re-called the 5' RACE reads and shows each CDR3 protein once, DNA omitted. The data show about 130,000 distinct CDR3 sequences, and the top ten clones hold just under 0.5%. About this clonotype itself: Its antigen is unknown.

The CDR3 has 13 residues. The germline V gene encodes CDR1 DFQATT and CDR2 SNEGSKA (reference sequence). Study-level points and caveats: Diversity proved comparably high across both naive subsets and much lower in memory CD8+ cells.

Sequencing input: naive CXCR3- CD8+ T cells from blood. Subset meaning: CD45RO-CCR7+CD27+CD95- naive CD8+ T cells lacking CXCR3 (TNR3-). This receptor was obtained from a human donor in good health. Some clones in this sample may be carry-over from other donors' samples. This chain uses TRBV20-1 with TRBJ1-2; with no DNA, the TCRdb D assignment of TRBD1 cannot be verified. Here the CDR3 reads CSALTGMGYGYTF.